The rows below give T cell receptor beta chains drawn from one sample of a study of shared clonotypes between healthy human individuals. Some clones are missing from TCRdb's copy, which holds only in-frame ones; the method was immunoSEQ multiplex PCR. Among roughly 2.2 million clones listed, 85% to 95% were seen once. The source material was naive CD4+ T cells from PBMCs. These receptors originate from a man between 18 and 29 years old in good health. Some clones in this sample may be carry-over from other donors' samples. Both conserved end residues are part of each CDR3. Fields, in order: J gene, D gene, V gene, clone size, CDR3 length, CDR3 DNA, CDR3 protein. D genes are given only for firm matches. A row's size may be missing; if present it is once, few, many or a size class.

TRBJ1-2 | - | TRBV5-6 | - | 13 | TGTGCCAGCAGCTTCCAGGGTAACTATGGCTACACCTTC | CASSFQGNYGYTF
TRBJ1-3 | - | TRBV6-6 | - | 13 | TGTGCCAGCAGTTCCGGGCCTGGGAACACCATATATTTT | CASSSGPGNTIYF
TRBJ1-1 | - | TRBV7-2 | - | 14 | TGTGCCAGCAGCCTGGGCGGGTCTCACACTGAAGCTTTCTTT | CASSLGGSHTEAFF
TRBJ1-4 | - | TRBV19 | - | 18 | TGTGCCAGTAGTCAAACCCGACAGAGCTTTGCAACTAATGAAAAACTGTTTTTT | CASSQTRQSFATNEKLFF
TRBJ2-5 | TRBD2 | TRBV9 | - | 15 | TGTGCCAGCAGCGTAGACGTCGGGAGGGGAGAGACCCAGTACTTC | CASSVDVGRGETQYF
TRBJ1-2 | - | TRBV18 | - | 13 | TGTGCCAGCTCACCCCAAAGGGAGCGCGGCTACACCTTC | CASSPQRERGYTF
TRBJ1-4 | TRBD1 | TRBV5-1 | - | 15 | TGCGCCAGCAGCTCCGACAGGGGGCGCAATGAAAAACTGTTTTTT | CASSSDRGRNEKLFF
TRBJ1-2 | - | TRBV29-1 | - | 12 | TGCAGCGTTGAAAAGGGTTGGGATGGCTACACCTTC | CSVEKGWDGYTF
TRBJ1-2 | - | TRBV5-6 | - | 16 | TGTGCCAGCAGCTTGGAGGGCAGCCGATACTACTATGGCTACACCTTC | CASSLEGSRYYYGYTF
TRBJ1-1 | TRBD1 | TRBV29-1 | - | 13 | TGCAGCACTCGGACAGGGACGAACACTGAAGCTTTCTTT | CSTRTGTNTEAFF
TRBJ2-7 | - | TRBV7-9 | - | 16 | TGTGCCAGCAGCTTAGGGGACCCACACGCGGTTTACGAGCAGTACTTC | CASSLGDPHAVYEQYF
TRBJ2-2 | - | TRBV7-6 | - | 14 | TGTGCCAGCAGCTTAGGGGGGCGGACCGGGGAGCTGTTTTTT | CASSLGGRTGELFF
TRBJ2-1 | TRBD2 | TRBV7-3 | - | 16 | TGTGCCAGCAGCTCCAGCCCTAGCGGGACCTACAATGAGCAGTTCTTC | CASSSSPSGTYNEQFF
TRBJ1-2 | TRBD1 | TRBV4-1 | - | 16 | TGCGCCAGCAGCCAAGATACAGGGGGCATCGGCTATGGCTACACCTTC | CASSQDTGGIGYGYTF
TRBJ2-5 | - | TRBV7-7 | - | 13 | TGTGCCAGCAGCGACAGAATTCAAGAGACCCAGTACTTC | CASSDRIQETQYF
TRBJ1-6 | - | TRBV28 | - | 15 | TGTGCCAGCAGTCTCCGGGACGGGGGTAATTCACCCCTCCACTTT | CASSLRDGGNSPLHF
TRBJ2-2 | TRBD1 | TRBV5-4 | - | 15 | TGTGCCAGCAGCCGGGACAGGGGGGATAGCGGGGAGCTGTTTTTT | CASSRDRGDSGELFF
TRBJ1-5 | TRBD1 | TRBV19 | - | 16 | TGTGCCAGTAGTCACCAGGGACAGGGGGGAGGTCAGCCCCAGCATTTT | CASSHQGQGGGQPQHF
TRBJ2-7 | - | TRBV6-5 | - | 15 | TGTGCCAGCAGTTACTCGGGGCAGAGCTCCTACGAGCAGTACTTC | CASSYSGQSSYEQYF
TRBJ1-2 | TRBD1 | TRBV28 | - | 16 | TGTGCCAGCAGTCGGACAGGGGGCAGGAGGTATTGGGGCTACACCTTC | CASSRTGGRRYWGYTF
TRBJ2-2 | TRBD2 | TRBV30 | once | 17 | TGTACCTGGGACCTTTCCTCGAGCGGGAGGTGGACCGGGGAGCTGTTTTTT | CTWDLSSSGRWTGELFF
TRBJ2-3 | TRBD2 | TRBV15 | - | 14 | TGTGCCACCAGCTTTAGCGGGAGTACAGATACGCAGTATTTT | CATSFSGSTDTQYF
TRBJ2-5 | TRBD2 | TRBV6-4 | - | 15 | TGTGCCAGCAGTGAGGGACTAGCGCTAGGGGTGGCCCAGTACTTC | CASSEGLALGVAQYF
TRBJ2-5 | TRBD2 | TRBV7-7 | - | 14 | TGTGCCAGCAGCCAAACTAGCGTTGGAGAGACCCAGTACTTC | CASSQTSVGETQYF
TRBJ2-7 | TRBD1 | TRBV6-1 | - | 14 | TGTGCCAGCAGGACTGACAGGGGGACCTACGAGCAGTACTTC | CASRTDRGTYEQYF
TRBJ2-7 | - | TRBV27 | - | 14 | TGTGCCAGCAGTTTAAGCAGGGCCTACTACGAGCAGTACTTC | CASSLSRAYYEQYF
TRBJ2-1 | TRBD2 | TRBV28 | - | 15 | TGTGCCAGCGACATGACTAGCGGCCCACTTATCGAGCAGTTCTTC | CASDMTSGPLIEQFF
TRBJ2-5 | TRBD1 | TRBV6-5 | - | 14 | TGTGCCAGCAGTAAGCGGACAGGGACGGAGACCCAGTACTTC | CASSKRTGTETQYF